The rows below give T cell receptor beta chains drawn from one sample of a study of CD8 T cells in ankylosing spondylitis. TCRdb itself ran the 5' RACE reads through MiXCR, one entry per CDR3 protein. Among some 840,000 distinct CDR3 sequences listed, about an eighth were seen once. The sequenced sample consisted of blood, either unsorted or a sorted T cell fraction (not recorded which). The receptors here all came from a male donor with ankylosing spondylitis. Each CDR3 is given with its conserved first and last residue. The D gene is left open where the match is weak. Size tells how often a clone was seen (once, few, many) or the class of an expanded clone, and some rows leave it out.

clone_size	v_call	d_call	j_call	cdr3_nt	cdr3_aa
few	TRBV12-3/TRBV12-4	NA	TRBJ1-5	TGTGCCAGCAGTTCAACCGACAGTTTCCCCCAGCATTTT	CASSSTDSFPQHF
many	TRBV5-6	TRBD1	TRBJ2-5	TGTGCCAGCAGCTGGACAGGGCTGGAGACCCAGTACTTC	CASSWTGLETQYF
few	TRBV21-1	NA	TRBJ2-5	TGTGCCAGCAAGAGGGGGTTTCAAGAGACCCAGTACTTC	CASKRGFQETQYF
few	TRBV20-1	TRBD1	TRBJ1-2	TGCAGTGCTAGTACAGGGGATCTCGGCTACACCTTC	CSASTGDLGYTF
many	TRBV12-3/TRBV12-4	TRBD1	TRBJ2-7	TGTGCCAGCAGTTCAACACAGGGGATTGGCTACGAGCAGTACTTC	CASSSTQGIGYEQYF
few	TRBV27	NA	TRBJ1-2	TGTGCCAGCAGCCTAAGGGCAGGGAACTATGGCTACACCTTC	CASSLRAGNYGYTF
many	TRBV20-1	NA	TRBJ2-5	TGCAGTGCTCCTCGGACAGGAGGGCAGACCCAGTACTTC	CSAPRTGGQTQYF
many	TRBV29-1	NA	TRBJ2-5	TGCAGCGTTCGCGCGGGGCAAGAGACCCAGTACTTC	CSVRAGQETQYF
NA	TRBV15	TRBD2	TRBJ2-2	TGTGCCACCAGCATACGCGGGGGACCGACCTACACCGGGGAGCTGTTTTTT	CATSIRGGPTYTGELFF
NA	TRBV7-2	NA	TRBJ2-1	TGTGCCAGCAGCTTAGGACGAGGAGCGAGGGAGCAGTTCTTC	CASSLGRGAREQFF
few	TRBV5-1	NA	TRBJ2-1	TGCGCCAGCAGCTTGGGGAGCGAGTACAATGAGCAGTTCTTC	CASSLGSEYNEQFF
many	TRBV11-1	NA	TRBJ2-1	TGTGCCAGCAGAAGAGGCTTGACGGGGGATACCTACAATGAGCAGTTCTTC	CASRRGLTGDTYNEQFF
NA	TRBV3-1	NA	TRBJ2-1	TGTGCCAGCAGCCGGAGGGGTAGGGAGTTCTTC	CASSRRGREFF
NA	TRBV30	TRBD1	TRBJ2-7	TGTGCCTGGAGTACCGGGACAGGGAGCCCGACCTACGAGCAGTACTTC	CAWSTGTGSPTYEQYF
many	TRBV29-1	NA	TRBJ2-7	TGCAGCGTTGTACTCCTCGGCAGTTCCTACGAGCAGTACTTC	CSVVLLGSSYEQYF
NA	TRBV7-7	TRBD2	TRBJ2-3	TGTGCTAGCAGTCGCGAAGCCAGCGGGAGTTCAGATACGCAGTATTTT	CASSREASGSSDTQYF
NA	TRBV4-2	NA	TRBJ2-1	TGTGCCAGCAGCCAAGATGTAGCGGTGCCCTACAATGAGCAGTTCTTC	CASSQDVAVPYNEQFF
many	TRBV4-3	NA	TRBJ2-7	TGCGCCAGCAGCCAAGGGGCAGAAGACGAGCAGTACTTC	CASSQGAEDEQYF
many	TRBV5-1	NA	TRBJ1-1	TGCGCCAGCAGCTTGGGGCTTTTAGACACTGAAGCTTTCTTT	CASSLGLLDTEAFF
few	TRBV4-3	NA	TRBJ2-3	TGCGCCAGCAGCCAAGATATGGTTACAGATACGCAGTATTTT	CASSQDMVTDTQYF
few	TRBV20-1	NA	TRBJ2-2	TGCAGTGTCAGGGGGAGGGCCTCCACCGGGGAGCTGTTTTTT	CSVRGRASTGELFF
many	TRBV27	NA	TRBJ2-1	TGTGCCAGCAGTTTACATTCGAGCTCCTACAATGAGCAGTTCTTC	CASSLHSSSYNEQFF
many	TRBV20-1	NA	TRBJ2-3	TGCAGTGCTAGTTCAAGCACAGATACGCAGTATTTT	CSASSSTDTQYF
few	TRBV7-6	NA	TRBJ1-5	TGTGCCAGCAGCGCAGGGGTACGCAATCAGCCCCAGCATTTT	CASSAGVRNQPQHF
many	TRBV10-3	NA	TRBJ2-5	TGTGCCATCAGTGAGCGGTCCCGAGAGACCCAGTACTTC	CAISERSRETQYF
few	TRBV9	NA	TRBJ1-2	TGTGCCATCCCGACAGAATCCATAGTCTTAGCTAACTATGGCTACACCTTC	CAIPTESIVLANYGYTF
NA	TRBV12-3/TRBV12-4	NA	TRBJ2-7	TGTGCCAGCAGTTTATCAAGGAAGACAGCTCGACTGGAGCAGTACTTC	CASSLSRKTARLEQYF
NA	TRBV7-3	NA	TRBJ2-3	TGTGCCAGCAGCTTAAGGGGGGGGCTTATAGATACGCAGTATTTT	CASSLRGGLIDTQYF
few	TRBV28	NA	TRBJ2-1	TGTGCCAGCAGTTTATGGGAATCAGAGGGGAATGAGCAGTTCTTC	CASSLWESEGNEQFF
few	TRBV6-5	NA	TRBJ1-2	TGTGCCAGCAGTTCCTTGACCCGAGGGATTGGCTACACCTTC	CASSSLTRGIGYTF
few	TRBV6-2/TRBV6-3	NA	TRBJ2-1	TGTGCCAGCAGTTACGGGCTTCGGACTCTAACGAAATCTTCCTACAATGAGCAGTTCTTC	CASSYGLRTLTKSSYNEQFF
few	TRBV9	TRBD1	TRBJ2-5	TGTGCCAGCAGCTCGCGGACAGGGACAGAGACCCAGTACTTC	CASSSRTGTETQYF
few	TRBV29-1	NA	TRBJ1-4	TGCAGCGTTGGGAAGGCAACTAATGAAAAACTGTTTTTT	CSVGKATNEKLFF
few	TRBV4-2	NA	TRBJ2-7	TGTGCCAGCAGCCAAGTAGGTGATTCCTACGAGCAGTACTTC	CASSQVGDSYEQYF
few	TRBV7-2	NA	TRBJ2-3	TGTGCCAGCAGCTTTCCGGGACTCTTCACAGATACGCAGTATTTT	CASSFPGLFTDTQYF
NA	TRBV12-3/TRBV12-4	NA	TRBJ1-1	TGTGCCAGCAGTCACTCCCAGGGTTTGACTGAAGCTTTCTTT	CASSHSQGLTEAFF
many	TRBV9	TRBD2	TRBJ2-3	TGTGCCAGCAGCGCTCTAAAGCGGGGGAGCACAGATACGCAGTATTTT	CASSALKRGSTDTQYF
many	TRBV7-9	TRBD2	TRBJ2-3	TGTGCCAGCAGCCCCGGACTAGCGGGGGGAAGCACAGATACGCAGTATTTT	CASSPGLAGGSTDTQYF
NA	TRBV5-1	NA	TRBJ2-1	TGCGCCAGCAGCTCGGGAGAGTTGGGTGAGCAGTTCTTC	CASSSGELGEQFF
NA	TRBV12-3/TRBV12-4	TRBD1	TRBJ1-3	TGTGCCAGCACGACAGGGGCTGGGAACACCATATATTTT	CASTTGAGNTIYF
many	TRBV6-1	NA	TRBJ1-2	TGTGCCAGCAGTGAAGCGCTCGGTGACTATGGCTACACCTTC	CASSEALGDYGYTF
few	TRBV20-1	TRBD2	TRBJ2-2	TGCAGTGCTAGGTCCGGACTAGCGGTCTCCGGGGAGCTGTTTTTT	CSARSGLAVSGELFF
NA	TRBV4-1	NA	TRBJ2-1	TGCGCCAGCAGCCAAGAAGTTGGGGATGAGCAGTTCTTC	CASSQEVGDEQFF
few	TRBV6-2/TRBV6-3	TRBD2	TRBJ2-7	TGTGCCAGCAGTTACGTTTTGTGGGCGGGAGAGACCTACGAGCAGTACTTC	CASSYVLWAGETYEQYF